Below, 12 T cell receptor beta chains from the same sample are listed, as sequenced in a study of identical twins. MiXCR was run by TCRdb on the 5' RACE reads, yielding one entry per CDR3 protein. The table shows fewer than 550,000 distinct CDR3 sequences, with around an eighth occurring only once. These same data were also listed under a study on yellow fever vaccine responses in identical twins.

The sample consisted of CD4+ T cells sorted from blood. These receptors all stem from a woman aged 18-30 years in good health.

The table lists this clonotype with many counts. The chain uses TRBV28 and TRBJ2-3, with D hard to call. The germline V gene encodes CDR1 MDHEN and CDR2 SYDVKM. The V end lost 4 bases, the J end lost 3 bases, and 5 bases lay between the germline ends. CDR3 length: 12 residues. The CDR3 coding sequence is TGTGCCAGCAGTTCATTTACAGATACGCAGTATTTT. Its translation is CASSSFTDTQYF.

The genes are TRBV10-1 and TRBJ2-7; tentative D call: TRBD2 (6 bases). V was trimmed by 4 bases and J by 2 bases, leaving 18 bases between them. Germline CDR1 reads WNHNN; CDR2 reads SYGVQD (reference sequence). This CDR3 is 16 amino acids long. DNA of the CDR3: TGCGCCAGCAGTGGCACCGACCGTAGCGGCACCTACGAGCAGTACTTC. Translated: CASSGTDRSGTYEQYF.

This clonotype was counted a few times. The V and J genes are TRBV6-2 or TRBV6-3 and TRBJ2-3; a possible D gene is TRBD1 (6 bases). The germline V and J ends were trimmed by 6 bases and 4 bases, with 17 bases remaining between them. Germline assignment: CDR1 MNHEY and CDR2 SVGEGT. This CDR3 is built from 15 residues. The chain's CDR3 is CASRRTGFLSDTQYF. For the CDR3, the DNA is TGTGCCAGCAGAAGAACAGGGTTCTTGTCAGATACGCAGTATTTT.

The V call is TRBV12-5, the J call TRBJ2-1; 9 bases match TRBD1. This CDR3 contains 15 residues. The V gene's germline CDR1 is LGHNT and CDR2 FRNRAP. Trimming took 6 bases from V and 6 from J; bases not matched to a gene: 9. The CDR3 DNA sequence: TGTGCTAGTGGCCGGGGACAGGGATTTGGCAATGAGCAGTTCTTC. Residues: CASGRGQGFGNEQFF.

The chain has TRBV6-5 and TRBJ1-3; D gene unclear. Deletions cut 2 bases from V and 0 bases from J, with 8 bases between. This CDR3 contains 15 residues. Germline loops: CDR1 MNHEY, CDR2 SVGAGI. The CDR3 loop reads CASSYRESSGNTIYF. CDR3 nucleotides: TGTGCCAGCAGTTACCGTGAGAGCTCTGGAAACACCATATATTTT.

The V and J genes are TRBV3-1 and TRBJ1-2; D remains ambiguous. V gave up 1 base and J gave up 3 bases, with 6 bases separating them. The CDR3 has 13 residues. Per the germline V gene, CDR1 is LGHDT and CDR2 is YNNKEL (reference sequence). The CDR3 reads CASSQVEDYGYTF. The CDR3 nucleotides read TGTGCCAGCAGCCAAGTAGAAGACTATGGCTACACCTTC.

This clonotype was seen more than once but under ten times. The V gene is TRBV11-1, the J gene TRBJ2-2; TRBD2 matches at 8 bases. V gave up 5 bases and J gave up 0 bases; unmatched junction bases: 14. Germline V gene data show CDR1 as SGHAT and CDR2 as FQDESV (reference sequence). The CDR3 has 19 residues. The CDR3 region is CASSRIAGTTLSNTGELFF. CDR3 in DNA: TGTGCCAGCAGCCGTATAGCGGGAACCACCCTATCGAACACCGGGGAGCTGTTTTTT.

In its sample, this clonotype was seen a few times. This chain connects TRBV7-2 to TRBJ2-3; 8 bases map to TRBD2. Trimming removed 3 bases from V and 3 bases from J; junction bases left unmatched: 5. The CDR3 totals 15 residues. Germline values: CDR1 SGHTA, CDR2 FQGNSA. The CDR3 sequence is CASSFGGAGTDTQYF. The CDR3, as DNA: TGTGCCAGCAGCTTCGGGGGGGCTGGTACAGATACGCAGTATTTT.

This clonotype was seen more than once but under ten times. The chain recombines TRBV6-2 or TRBV6-3 with TRBJ2-1; TRBD2 aligns across 7 bases. Trimming took 6 bases from V and 6 from J; bases not matched to a gene: 14. The V gene's germline CDR1 is MNHEY and CDR2 SVGEGT. The CDR3 runs 16 residues. In DNA, the CDR3 is TGTGCCAGCAGCCTCCCTAGATACAGGACTAGCAATGAGCAGTTCTTC. It encodes CASSLPRYRTSNEQFF.

The chain has TRBV20-1 and TRBJ2-5, with 8 positions matching TRBD2. V dropped 5 bases and J dropped 13; count of bases not matched to a gene: 9. The CDR3 has 11 residues. Germline V gene sequence: CDR1 DFQATT, CDR2 SNEGSKA (reference sequence). Written as DNA, the CDR3 is TGCAGTGCTGCACGAGCGGGAGAATCGTACTTC. This translates into CSAARAGESYF.

This clonotype has a count of ten or more. This sequence joins TRBV12-3 or TRBV12-4 and TRBJ2-1; 8 nucleotides line up with TRBD1. J gave up 8 bases and V 7 bases, and 13 bases lay outside the gene matches. This CDR3 region has 15 residues. The CDR3, as DNA: TGTGCCAGCATCACCGGGACAGGTACGACTGATGAGCAGTTCTTC. Its protein is CASITGTGTTDEQFF.

This clonotype was detected a few times. V is TRBV12-3 or TRBV12-4 and J is TRBJ2-5; D may be TRBD1 (6 bases). The CDR3 totals 16 residues. Trimming took 5 bases from V and 0 from J, leaving 16 bases between them. In DNA form, the CDR3 reads TGTGCCAGCAGTCCTGGGACAAGTTGGTACCAAGAGACCCAGTACTTC. Translated, it gives CASSPGTSWYQETQYF.